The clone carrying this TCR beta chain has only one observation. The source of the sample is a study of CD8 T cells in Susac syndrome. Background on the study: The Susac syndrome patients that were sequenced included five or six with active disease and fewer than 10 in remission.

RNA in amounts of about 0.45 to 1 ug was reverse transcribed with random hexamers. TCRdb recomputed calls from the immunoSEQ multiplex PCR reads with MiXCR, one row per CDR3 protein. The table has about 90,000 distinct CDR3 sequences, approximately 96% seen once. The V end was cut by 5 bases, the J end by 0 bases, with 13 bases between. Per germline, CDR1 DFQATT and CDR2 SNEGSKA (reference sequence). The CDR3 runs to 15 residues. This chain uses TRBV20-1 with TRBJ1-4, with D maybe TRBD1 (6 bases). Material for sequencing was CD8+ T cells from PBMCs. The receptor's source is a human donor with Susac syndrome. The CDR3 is CSAPDTGSTNEKLFF. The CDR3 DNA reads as TGCAGTGCTCCCGACACAGGGTCAACTAATGAAAAACTGTTTTTT.